A selection of T cell receptor beta chains follows, all from one sample in a study of neurological immune-mediated disorders. MiXCR, applied by TCRdb to the 5' RACE reads, yields one record per CDR3 protein. The repertoire holds over 90,000 distinct CDR3 sequences, with approximately 11% as singletons. Sequencing was done on a sample of PBMCs. The receptors come from a female donor with HTLV-1-associated myelopathy (HAM/TSP). Each CDR3 is given with its conserved first and last residue. A D gene is named only where the DNA matches it firmly. The listing skips clone size in some rows; elsewhere it reads once, few, many or a size class.

TRBJ1-5	many	-	TRBV6-2/TRBV6-3	CASSYSKGGRDQPQHF	TGTGCCAGCAGTTACTCGAAAGGAGGCAGAGATCAGCCCCAGCATTTT
TRBJ1-5	medium-sized	-	TRBV20-1	CSARHSNQPQHF	TGCAGTGCCCGACATAGCAATCAGCCCCAGCATTTT
TRBJ2-1	many	-	TRBV4-3	CASSQDSRSQEQFF	TGCGCCAGCAGCCAAGATTCCCGCTCACAGGAGCAGTTCTTC
TRBJ2-1	many	TRBD2	TRBV4-2	CASTTYSGGAFNEQFF	TGTGCCAGCACTACCTATAGCGGGGGGGCTTTTAATGAGCAGTTCTTC
TRBJ2-3	many	TRBD2	TRBV28	CASSFSGVGTDTQYF	TGTGCCAGCAGTTTCAGCGGGGTTGGCACAGATACGCAGTATTTT
TRBJ1-2	many	TRBD1	TRBV7-9	CASPPDRGPPSGYTF	TGTGCCTCGCCCCCGGACAGGGGGCCGCCCAGTGGCTACACCTTC
TRBJ1-6	few	TRBD1	TRBV19	CASSIPRGQGWTPLHF	TGTGCCAGTAGTATCCCGAGGGGACAGGGGTGGACACCCCTCCACTTT
TRBJ2-3	many	-	TRBV3-1	CASSQQENTQYF	TGTGCCAGCAGCCAACAGGAAAATACGCAGTATTTT
TRBJ2-1	many	-	TRBV27	CASSLAGYSYNEQFF	TGTGCCAGCAGTTTAGCGGGGTACTCCTACAATGAGCAGTTCTTC
TRBJ1-4	few	-	TRBV5-1	CASSLLPGTNEKLFF	TGCGCCAGCAGCTTGCTTCCGGGAACTAATGAAAAACTGTTTTTT
TRBJ2-7	many	TRBD2	TRBV7-2	CASSFYVGGYYEQYF	TGTGCCAGCAGCTTTTACGTGGGGGGGTACTACGAGCAGTACTTC
TRBJ2-7	many	-	TRBV5-1	CASSYGGTGKSYEQYF	TGCGCCAGCAGCTACGGGGGGACAGGAAAATCCTACGAGCAGTACTTC
TRBJ2-3	many	TRBD1	TRBV7-2	CASSPPRQGRTDTQYF	TGTGCCAGCAGCCCCCCCAGACAGGGGAGGACAGATACGCAGTATTTT
TRBJ2-7	few	TRBD2	TRBV15	CATSRDLAGGVDEQYF	TGTGCCACCAGCAGAGATCTAGCGGGTGGTGTGGACGAGCAGTACTTC
TRBJ1-4	many	-	TRBV12-5	CASGLVHRERRFGEKLFF	TGTGCTAGTGGTTTGGTACATCGGGAGAGGCGATTCGGTGAAAAACTGTTTTTT
TRBJ2-7	many	-	TRBV14	CASSQDLFRGTYEQYF	TGTGCCAGCAGCCAAGACCTTTTCAGAGGTACCTACGAGCAGTACTTC
TRBJ2-5	many	-	TRBV7-9	CASSSTGGRETQYF	TGTGCCAGCAGCTCGACCGGGGGGCGAGAGACCCAGTACTTC
TRBJ2-2	-	-	TRBV6-1	CASSEPTVLTGEQFF	TGTGCCAGCAGTGAACCGACAGTCCTAACCGGGGAGCAGTTTTTT
TRBJ2-7	many	-	TRBV21-1	CASSKAEGRLEYEQYF	TGTGCCAGCAGCAAAGCGGAGGGACGATTGGAATACGAGCAGTACTTC
TRBJ2-7	many	-	TRBV28	CASTVGMGGADEQYF	TGTGCCAGCACCGTGGGAATGGGGGGGGCTGACGAGCAGTACTTC
TRBJ2-7	many	-	TRBV29-1	CSVETTGYEQYF	TGCAGCGTTGAAACGACGGGGTACGAGCAGTACTTC
TRBJ2-3	many	TRBD1	TRBV6-1	CASSDRDRGDTQYF	TGTGCCAGCAGTGACCGGGACAGGGGAGATACGCAGTATTTT
TRBJ2-7	many	-	TRBV7-8	CASSSRTSSSYEQYF	TGTGCCAGCAGCTCCCGGACCTCGAGCTCCTACGAGCAGTACTTC
TRBJ1-2	many	-	TRBV5-1	CASRPPSEGAYGYTF	TGCGCCAGCAGACCTCCCTCGGAAGGGGCCTATGGCTACACCTTC
TRBJ1-6	many	-	TRBV12-3/TRBV12-4	CASSSQSGRNSPLHF	TGTGCCAGCAGTTCCCAGTCGGGTAGGAATTCACCCCTCCACTTT
TRBJ2-5	many	-	TRBV5-1	CASSSGGRETQYF	TGCGCCAGCAGCTCCGGGGGGCGGGAGACCCAGTACTTC
TRBJ2-2	-	TRBD1	TRBV18	CASSPQSGQDGELFF	TGTGCCAGCTCACCACAAAGCGGACAGGACGGGGAGCTGTTTTTT
TRBJ2-3	many	TRBD1	TRBV24-1	CATSDLNRGVADTQYF	TGTGCCACCAGTGATTTGAACAGGGGGGTCGCAGATACGCAGTATTTT
TRBJ2-2	-	TRBD1	TRBV6-5	CASSYTGVTGELFF	TGTGCCAGCAGTTACACAGGGGTCACCGGGGAGCTGTTTTTT
TRBJ2-7	-	-	TRBV5-1	CASSVGGGGYDQYF	TGCGCCAGCAGCGTAGGAGGTGGGGGCTACGATCAGTACTTC
TRBJ2-7	many	-	TRBV5-1	CASSLKGMGGYEQYF	TGCGCCAGCAGCTTGAAGGGTATGGGCGGCTACGAGCAGTACTTC
TRBJ2-6	-	TRBD1	TRBV29-1	CSAADRSGANVLTF	TGCAGCGCAGCGGACAGGTCTGGGGCCAACGTCCTGACTTTC
TRBJ2-7	many	-	TRBV27	CASSSAGTVTYEQYF	TGTGCCAGCAGTTCAGCCGGGACCGTGACCTACGAGCAGTACTTC
TRBJ2-7	many	TRBD2	TRBV28	CASSLTLAGGSGEQYF	TGTGCCAGCAGTTTAACTCTAGCGGGGGGGTCCGGCGAGCAGTACTTC
TRBJ2-2	-	-	TRBV11-2	CASSVRARTGELFF	TGTGCCAGCAGCGTCCGGGCACGGACCGGGGAGCTGTTTTTT
TRBJ2-1	few	TRBD2	TRBV11-1	CASSLAQRGGREQFF	TGTGCCAGCAGCTTAGCCCAGCGGGGGGGGCGTGAGCAGTTCTTC
TRBJ2-2	many	-	TRBV5-1	CASSLVKATGELFF	TGCGCCAGCAGCTTGGTCAAGGCTACCGGGGAGCTGTTTTTT